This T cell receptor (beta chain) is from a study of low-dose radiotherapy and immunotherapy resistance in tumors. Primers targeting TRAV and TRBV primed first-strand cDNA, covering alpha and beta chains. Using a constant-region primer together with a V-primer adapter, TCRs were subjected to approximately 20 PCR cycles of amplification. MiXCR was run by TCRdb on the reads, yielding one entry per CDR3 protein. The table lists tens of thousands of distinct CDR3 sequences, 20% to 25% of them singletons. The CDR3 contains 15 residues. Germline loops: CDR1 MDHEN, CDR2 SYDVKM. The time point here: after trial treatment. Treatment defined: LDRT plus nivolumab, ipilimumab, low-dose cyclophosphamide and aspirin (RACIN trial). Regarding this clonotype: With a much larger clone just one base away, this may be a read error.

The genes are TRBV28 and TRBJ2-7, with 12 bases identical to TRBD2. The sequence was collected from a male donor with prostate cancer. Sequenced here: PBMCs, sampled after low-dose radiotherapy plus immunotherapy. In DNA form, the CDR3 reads TGTGTCACCAGCGCACTAGCGGGAGGTTCGTACGAGCAGTACTTC. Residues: CVTSALAGGSYEQYF. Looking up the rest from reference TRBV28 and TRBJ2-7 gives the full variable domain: DVKVTQSSRYLVKRTGEKVFLECVQDMDHENMFWYRQDPGLGLRLIYFSYDVKMKEKGDIPEGYSVSREKKERFSLILESASTNQTSMYLCVTSALAGGSYEQYFGPGTRLTVT.